What follows are 19 T cell receptor beta chains derived from one specimen sequenced in a study of shared clonotypes between healthy human individuals. Generated by immunoSEQ multiplex PCR, the TCRdb table keeps only in-frame clones and is missing some. The data contain around 990,000 clones, about 72% of them singletons. Sequencing was done on a sample of memory CD4+ T cells from PBMCs. Subset of the sample: CD45RA-negative fraction. The receptors originated from a man between 18 and 35 years old in good health. Some clones in this sample may be carry-over from other donors' samples.

The chain carries TRBV2 and TRBJ1-4; D not resolved. The length of the CDR3 is 10 residues. The ends were cut back, 6 bases at V and 13 bases at J, with 9 bases in the middle. Germline-derived CDR1 and CDR2 are SNHLY and FYNNEI. CDR3 nucleotides: TGTGCCAGCAGCTATCGTAGACTGTTTTTT. Its protein is CASSYRRLFF.

The chain has TRBV18 and TRBJ2-7; TRBD2 might be the D (5 bases). Germline V gene sequence: CDR1 KGHSH, CDR2 LQKENI. The CDR3 extends over 17 amino acids. V lost 2 bases and J 7 bases, leaving 24 bases between the germline ends. CDR3 amino acids: CASSPKLETIHIREQYF. The CDR3 bases are TGTGCCAGCTCACCAAAGCTAGAGACTATTCATATACGGGAGCAGTACTTC. The full variable domain, rest sourced from reference TRBV18 and TRBJ2-7, is NAGVMQNPRHLVRRRGQEARLRCSPMKGHSHVYWYRQLPEEGLKFMVYLQKENIIDESGMPKERFSAEFPKEGPSILRIQQVVRGDSAAYFCASSPKLETIHIREQYFGPGTRLTVT.

The V and J genes are TRBV5-1 and TRBJ1-4; 9 bases are shared with TRBD1. Germline-derived CDR1 and CDR2 are SGHRS and YFSETQ. After removal of 4 bases from V and 5 bases from J, the junction contained 3 bases not matched to a gene. The CDR3 has 14 residues. CDR3 nucleotides: TGCGCCAGCAGCCCTGGGACAGGGAATGAAAAACTGTTTTTT. Translated, it gives CASSPGTGNEKLFF.

Turning to this clone: The sample holds other DNA sequences that translate to the same CDR3. The V gene is TRBV18, the J gene TRBJ1-1; 7 nucleotides match TRBD1. J lost 5 bases, V lost 5 bases, and 2 bases had no gene match. Germline loops: CDR1 KGHSH, CDR2 LQKENI. CDR3 length: 12 amino acids. CDR3 loop: CASSDRVTEAFF. CDR3 bases: TGTGCCAGCTCAGACAGGGTTACTGAAGCTTTCTTT.

In this sample, this clone turned up once. V gene TRBV7-2 combines with J gene TRBJ2-1; possibly TRBD2 for D (5 bases). The germline CDR1 and CDR2 sequences are SGHTA and FQGNSA. The V gene lost 3 bases and the J gene lost 5 bases, with 11 bases spanning the gap. The CDR3 is 14 amino acids. The CDR3 DNA reads as TGTGCCAGCAGCTTGGAGCCGGGAAACAATGAGCAGTTCTTC. It yields the protein CASSLEPGNNEQFF.

This clone was seen once. The rearrangement uses TRBV9 and TRBJ2-7; 9 nucleotides align to TRBD1. The CDR3 runs 14 residues. V dropped 7 bases and J dropped 6; count of bases not matched to a gene: 11. From germline, CDR1 is SGDLS and CDR2 YYNGEE. The CDR3 protein is CASGSDRGRGEQYF. The CDR3 nucleotides are TGTGCCAGCGGCTCGGACAGGGGTCGCGGCGAGCAGTACTTC.

The chain employs TRBV7-3 and TRBJ1-1; 8 nucleotides match TRBD1. Losses at the gene ends were 5 bases for V and 5 bases for J; bases not matched to a gene: 13. The CDR3 sequence is 16 residues long. CDR1 SGHTA and CDR2 FQGTGA come from the germline V gene. CDR3 amino acids: CASSLLAGGSWTEAFF. The CDR3 nucleotides read TGTGCCAGCAGCCTACTCGCAGGGGGCAGTTGGACTGAAGCTTTCTTT.

This rearrangement joins TRBV28 to TRBJ1-1, with TRBD1 matching 7 bases. This CDR3 region has 16 residues. Germline CDR1 is MDHEN and CDR2 is SYDVKM. V shed 4 bases and J 5 bases; nucleotides not matched to a gene: 13. Here the CDR3 reads CASSYPIRQGSTEAFF. The CDR3 region has the DNA TGTGCCAGCAGTTACCCGATCCGACAGGGTAGTACTGAAGCTTTCTTT.

This sequence joins TRBV28 and TRBJ1-3, with 9 bases lining up with TRBD1. Per the germline V gene, CDR1 is MDHEN and CDR2 is SYDVKM. The CDR3 spans 12 residues. V lost 11 bases to trimming and J lost 6 bases; unmatched junction nucleotides: 5. In nucleotides, the CDR3 is TGTGCCGGGGGGACAGGGAAAAACACCATATATTTT. This encodes CAGGTGKNTIYF.

In its sample, this clone was seen once. This sequence joins TRBV14 and TRBJ2-1; D is perhaps TRBD1 or TRBD2 (5 bases each). CDR3 length: 14 residues. CDR1 SGHDN and CDR2 FVKESK come from the germline V gene. Deletions cut 4 bases from V and 8 bases from J, with 15 bases between. Here the CDR3 reads CASSPMGDTDEQFF. The CDR3 DNA reads as TGTGCCAGCAGCCCGATGGGGGATACGGATGAGCAGTTCTTC.

CDR3 amino acids: CASSGQGQQYF. Here the CDR3 DNA reads TGTGCCAGCTCCGGCCAGGGTCAGCAGTACTTC. The chain employs TRBV18 and TRBJ2-7; possibly TRBD1 for D (5 bases). V lost 6 bases, J lost 8 bases, and 11 bases lay in between. Germline V gene lookup returns CDR1 KGHSH and CDR2 LQKENI. This CDR3 spans 11 amino acids.

The chain links TRBV27 to TRBJ1-4; D gene uncertain. Per the germline V gene, CDR1 is MNHEY and CDR2 is SMNVEV (reference sequence). Trimming pared 6 bases from V and 7 bases from J, leaving 15 bases between. The length of the CDR3 is 14 residues. CDR3 residues: CASSGRTGSEKLFF. The DNA of the CDR3 is TGTGCCAGCAGCGGACGGACCGGGAGTGAAAAACTGTTTTTT.

The genes are TRBV11-1 and TRBJ2-5; TRBD1 might be the D (5 bases). The CDR3 totals 13 residues. CDR1 SGHAT and CDR2 FQDESV come from the germline V gene (reference sequence). Trimming removed 1 base at V and 5 bases at J, with 8 bases between. The CDR3, as DNA: TGTGCCAGCAGCTTAGTAAGGGGTGAGACCCAGTACTTC. This translates into CASSLVRGETQYF.

This chain joins TRBV27 and TRBJ2-7, with D possibly matching TRBD2 (5 bases). V shed 8 bases and J shed 4 bases, with 12 bases lying between them. Germline-derived CDR1 and CDR2 are MNHEY and SMNVEV (reference sequence). This CDR3 is built from 12 residues. As DNA, the CDR3 is TGTGCCAGCCCTCCCGAGGGATACGAGCAGTACTTC. This codes for CASPPEGYEQYF.

This clone occurred once. Written as DNA, the CDR3 is TGTGCCAGCAGCTTTTCGATAGCGGGGGAGCAGTTCTTC. Encoded protein: CASSFSIAGEQFF. V usage is TRBV5-4 and J usage is TRBJ2-1, with 8 bases identical to TRBD2. The CDR3 spans 13 residues. J was trimmed by 10 bases and V by 2 bases; bases with no gene match: 5. The germline gives CDR1 SGHNT, CDR2 YYREEE (reference sequence).

The chain has TRBV6-6 and TRBJ1-1; D uncertain. Germline CDR1 is MNHNY and CDR2 is SVGAGI (reference sequence). The CDR3 runs to 14 residues. Trimming pared 6 bases from V and 3 bases from J, leaving 14 bases between. CDR3 sequence (DNA): TGTGCCAGCAGCCAATGGACGGATGACACTGAAGCTTTCTTT. Its translation: CASSQWTDDTEAFF.

This clone was found once. The gene calls are TRBV28 and TRBJ2-3; D not resolved. Germline CDR1 MDHEN, CDR2 SYDVKM. Trimming cost V 2 bases and J 5 bases, with 8 bases left between them. This CDR3 is 13 amino acids long. CDR3 in DNA: TGTGCCAGCAGTTTAAACAGTGGAGATACGCAGTATTTT. This translates into CASSLNSGDTQYF.

The chain links TRBV5-1 to TRBJ2-3; D is unclear. The germline V and J ends were trimmed by 1 base and 0 bases, with 12 bases remaining between them. The CDR3 is 16 residues long. Per the germline V gene, CDR1 is SGHRS and CDR2 is YFSETQ. The CDR3 region has the DNA TGCGCCAGCAGCTTGTTGTCGAGTGCTAGCACAGATACGCAGTATTTT. This encodes CASSLLSSASTDTQYF.

The chain links TRBV6-1 to TRBJ1-5; no definite D call. The CDR3 spans 15 residues. Trimming took 2 bases from V and 2 from J, leaving 10 bases between them. The V gene's germline CDR1 is MNHNS and CDR2 SASEGT. The CDR3 protein is CASSELAGGNQPQHF. CDR3 bases: TGTGCCAGCAGTGAATTGGCTGGTGGCAATCAGCCCCAGCATTTT.